This T cell receptor beta chain was sequenced in a study of T-cell reconstitution after alpha-beta-depleted transplantation in children. Unique molecular identifiers were used to barcode this TCRbeta library. TCRdb used MiXCR to reprocess the PCR reads, holding one entry per CDR3 protein. Of 300,000 or so distinct CDR3 sequences listed, almost 10% were seen once; the top ten hold 10%. This clonotype was seen a handful of times. The sample consisted of PBMCs from the stem cell graft donor, taken from the stem cell graft. The source of this sequence is a human donor who donated a stem cell graft to a child with SCID.

The CDR3 DNA sequence: TGCAGCGTTGGCCAGGTTCTTTACAATGAGCAGTTCTTC. It is translated as CSVGQVLYNEQFF. The chain links TRBV29-1 to TRBJ2-1, with D unresolved. Germline-derived CDR1 and CDR2 are SQVTM and ANQGSEA. The CDR3 is 13 residues long. V gave up 4 bases and J gave up 4 bases, with 11 bases separating them.